This record looks at one T cell receptor beta chain sequence and its context. The antigen is undetermined. Trimming removed 1 base from V and 10 bases from J, with 7 bases in between. Germline V CDR1 and CDR2: MGHDK, SYGVNS. The length of the CDR3 is 11 residues. The sample originates from a study of CD8+CD57+ T cells in acquired aplastic anemia. Overall study results and limits: Levels of CD8+ Simpson's diversity were not significantly distinct in patients versus controls. Sharing between patients and controls was observed for around 30 CD8+ CDR3 sequences.

Genomic DNA provided the template from which TCR beta VDJ and CDR3 profiles were obtained. TCRdb recomputed calls from the reads with MiXCR, one row per CDR3 protein. The table has around 250,000 distinct CDR3 sequences, approximately 57% seen once. This TCR derives from a human donor with severe aplastic anemia or a healthy control (not recorded which). The chain uses TRBV25-1 and TRBJ1-2; D remains unclear. The sequenced material came from sorted CD4+, CD8+, or CD8+CD57+ T cells (not recorded which) from PBMCs. The CDR3 nucleotides read TGTGCCAGCAGTGAATCCGGCTCCTACACCTTC. Its translation is CASSESGSYTF.